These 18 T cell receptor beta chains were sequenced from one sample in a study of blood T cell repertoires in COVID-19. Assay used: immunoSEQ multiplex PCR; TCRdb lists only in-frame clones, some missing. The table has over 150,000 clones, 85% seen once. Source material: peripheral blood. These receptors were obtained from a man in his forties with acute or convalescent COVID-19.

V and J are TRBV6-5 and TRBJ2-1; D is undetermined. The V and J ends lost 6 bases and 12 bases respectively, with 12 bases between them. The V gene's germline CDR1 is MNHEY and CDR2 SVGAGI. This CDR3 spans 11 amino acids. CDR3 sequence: CASSQVSGQFF. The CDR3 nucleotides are TGTGCCAGCAGCCAGGTTTCCGGGCAGTTCTTC.

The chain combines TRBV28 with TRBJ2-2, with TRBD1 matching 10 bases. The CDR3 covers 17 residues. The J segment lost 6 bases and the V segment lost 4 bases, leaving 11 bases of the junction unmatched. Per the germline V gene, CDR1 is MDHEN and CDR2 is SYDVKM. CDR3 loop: CASSSLPPGTGAGELFF. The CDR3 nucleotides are TGTGCCAGCAGTTCCCTCCCTCCCGGGACAGGGGCCGGGGAGCTGTTTTTT.

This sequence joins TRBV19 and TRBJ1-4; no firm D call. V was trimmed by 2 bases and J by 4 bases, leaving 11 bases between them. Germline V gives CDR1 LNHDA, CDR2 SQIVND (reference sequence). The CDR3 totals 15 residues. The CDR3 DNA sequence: TGTGCCAGTAGTATACGGCCACAGAATAATGAAAAACTGTTTTTT. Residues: CASSIRPQNNEKLFF.

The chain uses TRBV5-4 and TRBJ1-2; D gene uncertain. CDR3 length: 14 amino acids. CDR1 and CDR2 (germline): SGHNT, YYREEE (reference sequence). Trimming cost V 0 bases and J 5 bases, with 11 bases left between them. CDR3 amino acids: CASSLVNSLYGYTF. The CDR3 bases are TGTGCCAGCAGCTTGGTTAACAGCTTGTATGGCTACACCTTC.

The CDR3 region has the DNA TGCGCCAGCAGCCAGGATGCCGGGACAGCTTACAAAACCCAAGAGACCCAGTACTTC. It codes for CASSQDAGTAYKTQETQYF. This chain joins TRBV4-1 and TRBJ2-5; 7 bases agree with TRBD1. Trimming removed 3 bases from V and 1 base from J; junction bases left unmatched: 17. Looked up from germline, CDR1 is MGHRA and CDR2 is YSYEKL. This CDR3 spans 19 amino acids.

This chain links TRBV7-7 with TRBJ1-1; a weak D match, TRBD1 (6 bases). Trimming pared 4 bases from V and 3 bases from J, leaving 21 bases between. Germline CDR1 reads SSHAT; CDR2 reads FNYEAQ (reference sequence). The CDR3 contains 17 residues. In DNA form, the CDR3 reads TGTGCCAGCAGCTCCGGGGGGGCTAGTCGGGAGGACACTGAAGCTTTCTTT. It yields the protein CASSSGGASREDTEAFF.

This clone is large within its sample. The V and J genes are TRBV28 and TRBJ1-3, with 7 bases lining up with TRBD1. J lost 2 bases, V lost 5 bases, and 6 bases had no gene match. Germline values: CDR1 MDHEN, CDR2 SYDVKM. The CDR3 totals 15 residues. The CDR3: CASSVTGAAGNTIYF. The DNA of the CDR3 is TGTGCCAGCAGTGTAACAGGGGCGGCTGGAAACACCATATATTTT.

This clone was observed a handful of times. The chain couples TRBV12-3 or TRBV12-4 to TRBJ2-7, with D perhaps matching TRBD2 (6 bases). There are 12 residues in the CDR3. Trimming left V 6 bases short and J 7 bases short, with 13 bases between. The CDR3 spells CASSPGALEQYF. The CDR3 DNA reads TGTGCCAGCAGCCCGGGAGCCCTAGAGCAGTACTTC.

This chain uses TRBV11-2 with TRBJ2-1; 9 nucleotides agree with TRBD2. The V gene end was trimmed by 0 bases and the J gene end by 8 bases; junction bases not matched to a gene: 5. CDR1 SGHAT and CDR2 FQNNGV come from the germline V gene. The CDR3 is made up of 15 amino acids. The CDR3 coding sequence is TGTGCCAGCAGCTTAGAAAGCGGGGGGTTAGATGAGCAGTTCTTC. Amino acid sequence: CASSLESGGLDEQFF.

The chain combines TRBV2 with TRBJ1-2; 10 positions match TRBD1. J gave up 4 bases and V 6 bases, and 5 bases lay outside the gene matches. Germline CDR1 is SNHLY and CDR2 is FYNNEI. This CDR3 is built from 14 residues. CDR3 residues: CASRPGTGVYGYTF. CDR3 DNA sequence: TGTGCCAGCAGGCCCGGGACAGGGGTCTATGGCTACACCTTC.

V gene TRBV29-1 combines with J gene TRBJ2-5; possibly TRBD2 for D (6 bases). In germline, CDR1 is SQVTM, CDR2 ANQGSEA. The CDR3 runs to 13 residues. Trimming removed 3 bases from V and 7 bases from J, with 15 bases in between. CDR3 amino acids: CSVDLAGLGTQYF. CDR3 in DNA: TGCAGCGTTGACCTGGCGGGGCTTGGGACCCAGTACTTC.

The CDR3: CASSLDTGGETEAFF. Written as DNA, the CDR3 is TGTGCCAGCAGCCTAGATACAGGGGGCGAGACTGAAGCTTTCTTT. The V and J genes are TRBV28 and TRBJ1-1, with 9 nucleotides matching TRBD1. The V segment lost 6 bases and the J segment 5 bases; nucleotides outside the gene matches: 10. The germline V gene encodes CDR1 MDHEN and CDR2 SYDVKM. This CDR3 is 15 amino acids long.

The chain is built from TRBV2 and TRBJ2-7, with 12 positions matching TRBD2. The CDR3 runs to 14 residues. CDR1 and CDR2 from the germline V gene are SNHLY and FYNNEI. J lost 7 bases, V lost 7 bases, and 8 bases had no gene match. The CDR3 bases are TGTGCCAGCAATCCACTAGCGGGGGGTGAAGAGCAGTACTTC. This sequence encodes CASNPLAGGEEQYF.

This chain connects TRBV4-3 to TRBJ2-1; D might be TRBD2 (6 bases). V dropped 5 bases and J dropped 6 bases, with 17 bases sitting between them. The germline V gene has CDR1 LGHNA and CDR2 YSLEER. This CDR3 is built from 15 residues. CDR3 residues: CASSWDFENRNEQFF. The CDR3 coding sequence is TGCGCCAGCAGCTGGGACTTCGAGAATCGCAATGAGCAGTTCTTC.

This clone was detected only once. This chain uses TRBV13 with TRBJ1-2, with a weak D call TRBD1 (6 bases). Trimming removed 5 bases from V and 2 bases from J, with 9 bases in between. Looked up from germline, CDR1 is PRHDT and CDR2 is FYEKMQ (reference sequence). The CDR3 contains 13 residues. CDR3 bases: TGTGCCAGCAGCGGACAGCCCAACTATGGCTACACCTTC. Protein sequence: CASSGQPNYGYTF.

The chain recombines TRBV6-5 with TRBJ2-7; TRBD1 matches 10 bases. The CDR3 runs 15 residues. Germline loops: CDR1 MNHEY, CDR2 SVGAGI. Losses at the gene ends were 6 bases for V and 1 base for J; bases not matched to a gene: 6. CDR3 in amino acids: CASRRGTGVSYEQYF. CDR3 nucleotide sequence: TGTGCCAGCAGACGCGGGACAGGGGTGTCCTACGAGCAGTACTTC.

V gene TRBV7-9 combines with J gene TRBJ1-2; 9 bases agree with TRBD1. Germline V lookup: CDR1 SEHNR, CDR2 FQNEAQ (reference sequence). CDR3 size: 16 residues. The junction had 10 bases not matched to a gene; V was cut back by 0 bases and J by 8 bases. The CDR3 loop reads CASSLARGGQGAGYTF. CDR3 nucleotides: TGTGCCAGCAGCTTAGCGCGAGGGGGACAGGGTGCCGGCTACACCTTC.

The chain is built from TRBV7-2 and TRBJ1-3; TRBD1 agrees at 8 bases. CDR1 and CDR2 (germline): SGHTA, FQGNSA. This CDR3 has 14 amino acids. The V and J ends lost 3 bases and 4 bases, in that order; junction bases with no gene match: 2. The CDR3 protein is CASSLDRAGNTIYF. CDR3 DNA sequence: TGTGCCAGCAGCTTGGACAGGGCGGGAAACACCATATATTTT.